This TCR beta chain emerged from a study of post-analysis software for immune sequencing data. Tagging with unique molecular identifiers was a feature of the TCR beta cDNA libraries. Each CDR3 protein gets one entry after TCRdb re-called the PCR reads with MiXCR. Here the sample spans hundreds of thousands of distinct CDR3 sequences, approximately 46% being singletons. Concerning this clonotype itself: The antigen is unknown.

Study outcomes and limitations: TRBV segments more frequent in patients than in controls numbered five and included TRBV5-6, TRBV5-1 and TRBV20-1.

Germline V CDR1 and CDR2: SEHNR, FQNEAQ (reference sequence). There are 19 residues in the CDR3. The V gene lost 5 bases and the J gene lost 5 bases, with 30 bases spanning the gap. The chain is built from TRBV7-9 and TRBJ2-5, with a tentative D call TRBD1 (6 bases). This sequence originates from a girl aged 5-17 years with multiple sclerosis. Material for sequencing was blood. In DNA, the CDR3 is TGTGCCAGCAGCCCAATATCCACCGCAAAAAGGGGGTTGGGGGAGACCCAGTACTTC. As protein: CASSPISTAKRGLGETQYF.